This T cell receptor beta chain is drawn from a study of identical twins. TCRdb fed the 5' RACE reads into MiXCR, producing one record per CDR3 protein. The sample records approximately 350,000 distinct CDR3 sequences, about 12% being singletons. This CDR3 is 16 amino acids long. From germline, CDR1 is MGHRA and CDR2 YSYEKL. Trimming removed 3 bases from V and 1 base from J, with 13 bases in between. These records were also assigned to another study, of yellow fever vaccine responses in identical twins.

The sample was CD8+ T cells sorted from blood. The clonotype originates from a woman aged 18 to 35 in good health. The chain combines TRBV4-1 with TRBJ1-5; D unresolved. Here the CDR3 reads CASSQAGYFSNQPQHF. The CDR3 nucleotides are TGCGCCAGCAGCCAGGCTGGTTACTTCAGCAATCAGCCCCAGCATTTT.